A few counts support the clone carrying this T cell receptor beta chain. What it recognizes is unknown. The CDR3 loop spans 13 amino acids. As part of library construction, unique molecular identifiers were attached to individual cDNA molecules. TCRdb itself ran the 5' RACE reads through MiXCR, one entry per CDR3 protein. The table includes around 63,000 distinct CDR3 sequences, 9% to 10% detected once. This specimen belongs to a study of early T cells in non-severe SARS-CoV-2 infection. General study points: Comparison of clonotypes with VDJdb favored anti-spike CD8 responses while missing private and CD4 specificities.

V gene TRBV21-1 combines with J gene TRBJ2-3; the D call of TRBD1 is as the table states it, not checked on the DNA. TRBV21-1 is termed a pseudogene. The clonotype originates from an adult who was a healthcare worker with PCR-confirmed SARS-CoV-2 infection or an uninfected control (not recorded which). The sequencing here drew on whole blood, taken at baseline. The CDR3: CASARVFPDTQYF. The CDR3 region has the DNA TGTGCCAGCGCCAGGGTTTTCCCAGATACGCAGTATTTT.